This T cell receptor (beta chain) was sequenced for a study of T cells in Graves' hyperthyroidism and ophthalmopathy. What was amplified from RNA transcripts were TCR beta CDR3 regions. The HTBI primer set drove a first-round RT-PCR of the TCR CDR3. TCRdb re-derived calls from the multiplex PCR reads in MiXCR, one entry per CDR3 protein. The top ten clones hold approximately 7.4% of a sample with 540,000 or so distinct CDR3 sequences, around 16% of them seen once. This clonotype was detected ten times or more. Its antigen is not identified. Study conclusions and caveats: The blood repertoire included most of the expanded thyroid clonotypes above 0.001. Through a model of 13 V-J features, ophthalmopathy was separated from stable hyperthyroidism.

Trimming left V 3 bases short and J 8 bases short, with 14 bases between. This CDR3 contains 14 residues. The germline V gene encodes CDR1 KGHSH and CDR2 LQKENI. A lack of ophthalmopathy progression within 18 months defined stable Graves' hyperthyroidism. Uncontrolled infection, other autoimmune disease, pregnancy or lactation excluded patients. The clonotype comes from a woman aged 25 to 39 with Graves' hyperthyroidism. V usage is TRBV18 and J usage is TRBJ2-1; unclear D gene. The sequencing input was blood. The CDR3 DNA reads as TGTGCCAGCTCACCGCCCCTGAAGCCCCATGAGCAGTTCTTC. It translates to CASSPPLKPHEQFF. The whole variable domain, filled in from reference TRBV18 and TRBJ2-1, reads NAGVMQNPRHLVRRRGQEARLRCSPMKGHSHVYWYRQLPEEGLKFMVYLQKENIIDESGMPKERFSAEFPKEGPSILRIQQVVRGDSAAYFCASSPPLKPHEQFFGPGTRLTVL.